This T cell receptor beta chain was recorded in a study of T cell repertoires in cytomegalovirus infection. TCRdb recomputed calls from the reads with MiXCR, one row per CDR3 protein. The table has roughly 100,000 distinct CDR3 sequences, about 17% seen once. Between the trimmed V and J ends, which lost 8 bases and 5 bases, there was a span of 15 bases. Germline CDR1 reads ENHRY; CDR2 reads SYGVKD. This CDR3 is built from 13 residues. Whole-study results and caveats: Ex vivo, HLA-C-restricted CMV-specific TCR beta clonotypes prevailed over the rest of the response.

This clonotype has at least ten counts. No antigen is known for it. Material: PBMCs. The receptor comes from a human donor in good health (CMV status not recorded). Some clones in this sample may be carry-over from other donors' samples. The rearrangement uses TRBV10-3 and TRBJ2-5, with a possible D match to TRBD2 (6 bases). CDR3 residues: CAISLGGRETQYF. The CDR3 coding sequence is TGTGCCATCTCTCTCGGGGGTAGGGAGACCCAGTACTTC.